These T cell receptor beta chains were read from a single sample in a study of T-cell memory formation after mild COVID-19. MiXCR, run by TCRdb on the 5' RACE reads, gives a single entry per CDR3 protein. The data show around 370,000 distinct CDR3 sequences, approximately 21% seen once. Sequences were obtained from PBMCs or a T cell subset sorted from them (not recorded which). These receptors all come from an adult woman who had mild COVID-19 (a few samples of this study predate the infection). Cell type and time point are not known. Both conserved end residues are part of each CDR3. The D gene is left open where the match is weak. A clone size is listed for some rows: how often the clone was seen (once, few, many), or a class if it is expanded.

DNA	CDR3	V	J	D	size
TGTGCCAGCAGTAATCCGCAGGGGATCTACCAAGAGACCCAGTACTTC	CASSNPQGIYQETQYF	TRBV12-3/TRBV12-4	TRBJ2-5	.	.
TGTGCCAGCAGCTTAGGTCCAGTCTCTGGGGCCAACGTCCTGACTTTC	CASSLGPVSGANVLTF	TRBV7-2	TRBJ2-6	.	few
TGTGCCAGTACATTAGTAGGGAAATCCGGGGAGCTGTTTTTT	CASTLVGKSGELFF	TRBV12-3/TRBV12-4	TRBJ2-2	.	many
TGCGCCAGCAGCTTGGGGAGACTGACCTCTGGGGCCAACGTCCTGACTTTC	CASSLGRLTSGANVLTF	TRBV5-1	TRBJ2-6	.	.
TGTGCCAGCAGCTTTATACCGCTCGAAGAGAAGAGGCAAGAGACCCAGTACTTC	CASSFIPLEEKRQETQYF	TRBV7-6	TRBJ2-5	.	few
TGTGCCAGTAGTATCGGGGACAGGGGACTCGCCCCCATGAGTTCACCCCTCCACTTT	CASSIGDRGLAPMSSPLHF	TRBV19	TRBJ1-6	TRBD1	.
TGTGCCAGCGGGCTAGCGGGGGGAAACACAGATACGCAGTATTTT	CASGLAGGNTDTQYF	TRBV12-3/TRBV12-4	TRBJ2-3	TRBD2	few
TGTGCCATCAGTGCGGGGGGCAATGAGCAGTTCTTC	CAISAGGNEQFF	TRBV10-3	TRBJ2-1	TRBD2	.
TGTGCCAGCAGGGAACAGGGGGCTGGTATGACTGAAGCTTTCTTT	CASREQGAGMTEAFF	TRBV12-3/TRBV12-4	TRBJ1-1	TRBD1	few
TGCGCCAGCAGCCCAAACTGGAACATTCAGTACTTC	CASSPNWNIQYF	TRBV4-1	TRBJ2-4	.	.
TGTGCCAGCAGCCAAGGTACGGCTAGCGGGATCAACGAGCAGTACTTC	CASSQGTASGINEQYF	TRBV3-1	TRBJ2-7	TRBD2	.
TGTGCCAGCAGCACCTACAGGGGGCTTGGAACTGAAGCTTTCTTT	CASSTYRGLGTEAFF	TRBV9	TRBJ1-1	TRBD1	few
TGCGCCAGCAGTGCAGGGGACACAGATACGCAGTATTTT	CASSAGDTDTQYF	TRBV5-1	TRBJ2-3	.	few
TGTGCCAGCAGCGGGATCTCTAGCACAGATACGCAGTATTTT	CASSGISSTDTQYF	TRBV12-3/TRBV12-4	TRBJ2-3	.	.
TGTGCCAGCAGTTTTGACCCCGCGGACGAGCAGTACTTC	CASSFDPADEQYF	TRBV12-3/TRBV12-4	TRBJ2-7	.	.
TGCAGTGCTAGAGATCCGGGACTAGACGGGAGTGAGCAGTTCTTC	CSARDPGLDGSEQFF	TRBV20-1	TRBJ2-1	TRBD2	many
TGTGCCAGCTCACCACCAAAGGGATCCCTAGGGTACGAGCAGTACTTC	CASSPPKGSLGYEQYF	TRBV18	TRBJ2-7	.	few
TGCAGTGCCGGTAATAGCGGGAAGTACAATGAGCAGTTCTTC	CSAGNSGKYNEQFF	TRBV20-1	TRBJ2-1	TRBD2	few
TGTGCCAGCAGCCAAGAGGGATACTCCTACAATGAGCAGTTCTTC	CASSQEGYSYNEQFF	TRBV7-6	TRBJ2-1	.	few
TGTGCCAGCACCTCAACTGGTGGCTCTGGGGCCAACGTCCTGACTTTC	CASTSTGGSGANVLTF	TRBV4-2	TRBJ2-6	.	few
TGTGCCAGTAGTATAATAGCGGGGCCCTTGAGCGGGGAGCTGTTTTTT	CASSIIAGPLSGELFF	TRBV19	TRBJ2-2	TRBD2	few
TGCAGTGCTAGCGGGACGGGCGGGGAGCTGTTTTTT	CSASGTGGELFF	TRBV20-1	TRBJ2-2	.	.
TGTGCCAGCAGTTTTCAGGGATCGGTCTTTTGGAACGAGCAGTACTTC	CASSFQGSVFWNEQYF	TRBV12-3/TRBV12-4	TRBJ2-7	.	many
TGCGCCAGCAGCCGCGAGGGTACACCTATTAATGAAAAACTGTTTTTT	CASSREGTPINEKLFF	TRBV4-3	TRBJ1-4	.	.
TGCAGTGCTAGAGATGCAGGGACCCAGCATTTT	CSARDAGTQHF	TRBV20-1	TRBJ1-5	.	.
TGTGCCAGCAGTACGGACAACCAAGGGACCCAGTACTTC	CASSTDNQGTQYF	TRBV7-6	TRBJ2-5	.	few
TGTGCCAGCAGCTTTAACGGGGGGTCCTACGAGCAGTACTTC	CASSFNGGSYEQYF	TRBV7-2	TRBJ2-7	TRBD2	many
TGTGCCAGCAGCTTATTGGGGGGTAGCAATCAGCCCCAGCATTTT	CASSLLGGSNQPQHF	TRBV7-2	TRBJ1-5	.	.
TGCAGTGCCACGGGACTAGCGGGAATTGAGCAGTACTTC	CSATGLAGIEQYF	TRBV20-1	TRBJ2-7	TRBD2	.
TGTGCCAGCAGCTTAGGGGTCGGGATAGAGACCCAGTACTTC	CASSLGVGIETQYF	TRBV13	TRBJ2-5	.	once
TGTGCCAGCAGCTTTACGGATGCCACCGGTGCTAGTCCCAACTTC	CASSFTDATGASPNF	TRBV7-6	TRBJ2-5	.	.
TGTGCCAGCAGCCCGAGGGAGTACGAGCAGTACTTC	CASSPREYEQYF	TRBV7-9	TRBJ2-7	.	.
TGTGCCAGTAGGACAGACACGACGTCCTACGAGCAGTACTTC	CASRTDTTSYEQYF	TRBV19	TRBJ2-7	.	many
TGCGCCAGCAGCCAAAAGGGGAGCGGGAGCTCCTACAATGAGCAGTTCTTC	CASSQKGSGSSYNEQFF	TRBV4-3	TRBJ2-1	TRBD2	.
TGCGCCAGCAGCCAAGAGCTAAGGCGGAGGACAGGGGAGAACACTGAAGCTTTCTTT	CASSQELRRRTGENTEAFF	TRBV4-1	TRBJ1-1	TRBD1	.
TGTGCCAGCAGCTCACCCCAGACACCAACCGGGGAGCTGTTTTTT	CASSSPQTPTGELFF	TRBV11-1	TRBJ2-2	.	few
TGTGCCAGCAGGGCCAGGCGCAATCAGCCCCAGCATTTT	CASRARRNQPQHF	TRBV6-5	TRBJ1-5	.	.
TGTGCCAGCAGCCCCCGGGACAGGGGGGAAATAGGCTATGGCTACACCTTC	CASSPRDRGEIGYGYTF	TRBV12-3/TRBV12-4	TRBJ1-2	TRBD1	few
TGCGCCAGCAGCCAAGACGCCACAGGGAACGGCTACACCTTC	CASSQDATGNGYTF	TRBV4-3	TRBJ1-2	.	few
TGCGCCAGCAGCCAAGAATTGACTAGCCAGGATACGCAGTATTTT	CASSQELTSQDTQYF	TRBV4-1	TRBJ2-3	TRBD2	.
TGTGCCAGCAGCCAAGCGTGGCCCACCCCCGGGGAGCTGTTTTTT	CASSQAWPTPGELFF	TRBV4-2	TRBJ2-2	.	.
TGTGCCAGCTCACATGGTACTAACACTGAAGCTTTCTTT	CASSHGTNTEAFF	TRBV18	TRBJ1-1	.	.
TGTGCCAGCAGCTCGGGACAGGGAGGGATGGACAATGAGCAGTTCTTC	CASSSGQGGMDNEQFF	TRBV11-1	TRBJ2-1	TRBD1	.
TGTGCCAGCGTGAACCTCGGGGTCCAAGGGTACAATGAGCAGTTCTTC	CASVNLGVQGYNEQFF	TRBV25-1	TRBJ2-1	.	.
TGTGCCAGCTCACCACCGTGGGGGGATTCTAGGGAGCAGTACTTC	CASSPPWGDSREQYF	TRBV18	TRBJ2-7	.	.
TGTGCCAGCAGCTTGGAACAGGGGCAAGGGTCACCCCTCCACTTT	CASSLEQGQGSPLHF	TRBV5-4	TRBJ1-6	TRBD1	.
TGTGCCAGCAGCTTCATGAAGTATATCACCGGGGAGCTGTTTTTT	CASSFMKYITGELFF	TRBV5-5	TRBJ2-2	.	few
TGTGCCAGCAGCCCCCGGGCTAGCGGGACCGGGGGGACGAATACGCAGTATTTT	CASSPRASGTGGTNTQYF	TRBV7-9	TRBJ2-3	TRBD2	few